These 23 T cell receptor beta chains originate from one sample sequenced in a study of CD8+ T cells in alopecia areata. Once RNA had been extracted, it was reverse transcribed into cDNA to act as the sequencing template. Clones were sequenced by immunoSEQ multiplex PCR, and TCRdb holds only the in-frame ones, with some missing. The data hold hundreds of thousands of clones, with 60% observed a single time. Treatment here: oral pan-JAK inhibitor, 5-10 mg twice daily. The sample consisted of CD4+ T cells sorted from blood, taken around week 54, from a patient treated with tofacitinib. Receptor source: a human donor with alopecia areata.

The chain carries TRBV5-1 and TRBJ2-3; D is undetermined. The V and J ends lost 6 bases and 3 bases respectively, with 5 bases between them. The CDR3 is made up of 11 amino acids. The germline CDR1 and CDR2 sequences are SGHRS and YFSETQ. CDR3 sequence: CASTDTDTQYF. DNA for the CDR3: TGCGCCAGCACCGATACAGATACGCAGTATTTT. The variable domain in full, completed from reference TRBV5-1 and TRBJ2-3, reads KAGVTQTPRYLIKTRGQQVTLSCSPISGHRSVSWYQQTPGQGLQFLFEYFSETQRNKGNFPGRFSGRQFSNSRSEMNVSTLELGDSALYLCASTDTDTQYFGPGTRLTVL.

This chain joins TRBV30 and TRBJ2-3; D is uncertain. Germline V gene sequence: CDR1 GTSNPN, CDR2 SVGIG (reference sequence). This CDR3 has 13 residues. The V and J ends lost 5 bases and 2 bases respectively, with 11 bases between them. CDR3 residues: CAWRPSDTDTQYF. The CDR3 DNA is TGTGCCTGGCGCCCCTCGGACACAGATACGCAGTATTTT.

The genes are TRBV14 and TRBJ2-5; D is possibly TRBD1 or TRBD2 (5 bases each). The CDR3 length is 13 residues. With 1 base removed from V and 5 bases from J, the gap between germline ends came to 8 bases. Germline lookup yields CDR1 SGHDN and CDR2 FVKESK. The CDR3 DNA follows: TGTGCCAGCAGCCAAGCCAGGGACGAGACCCAGTACTTC. Protein sequence: CASSQARDETQYF.

The chain couples TRBV6-5 to TRBJ1-1, with 8 bases identical to TRBD1. This CDR3 is 13 amino acids long. Germline CDR1 reads MNHEY; CDR2 reads SVGAGI. V lost 4 bases to trimming and J lost 5 bases; unmatched junction nucleotides: 3. The CDR3 nucleotides read TGTGCCAGCAGTTTGGACAGGGAAACTGAAGCTTTCTTT. It is translated as CASSLDRETEAFF.

The rearrangement uses TRBV5-5 and TRBJ2-1; D gene ambiguous. The CDR3 spans 11 residues. V was pared by 0 bases and J by 12 bases, with 7 bases between. Per the germline V gene, CDR1 is SGHKS and CDR2 is YYEKEE (reference sequence). CDR3 loop: CASSLVGPQFF. The DNA for the CDR3 is TGTGCCAGCAGCTTGGTGGGCCCGCAGTTCTTC.

The sample holds a few counts of this clone. The genes are TRBV5-1 and TRBJ2-3, with 9 bases that match TRBD1. Looked up from germline, CDR1 is SGHRS and CDR2 is YFSETQ. J lost 0 bases, V lost 4 bases, and 6 bases had no gene match. This CDR3 has 16 residues. CDR3 coding DNA: TGCGCCAGCAGCCCACAGGGGGCGGGGAGCACAGATACGCAGTATTTT. Translated: CASSPQGAGSTDTQYF.

The chain recombines TRBV6-6 with TRBJ1-2, with 9 bases matching TRBD1. Unmatched junction bases numbered 3, after V lost 5 bases and J lost 5 bases. The CDR3 length is 13 residues. Germline V gene sequence: CDR1 MNHNY, CDR2 SVGAGI (reference sequence). The CDR3 DNA reads as TGTGCCAGCAGTCCAGACAGGGGGTATGGCTACACCTTC. It encodes CASSPDRGYGYTF.

V gene TRBV5-4 combines with J gene TRBJ2-5; tentatively, D is TRBD2 (6 bases). CDR1 and CDR2 from the germline V gene are SGHNT and YYREEE (reference sequence). With 4 bases removed from V and 4 bases from J, the gap between germline ends came to 14 bases. CDR3 length equals 14 residues. This CDR3 reads CASSAGGSAETQYF. The CDR3 nucleotides are TGTGCCAGCAGCGCAGGAGGGTCAGCAGAGACCCAGTACTTC.

This clone was seen once. The gene calls are TRBV27 and TRBJ1-1, with 7 bases aligning to TRBD1. CDR3 length equals 12 residues. Germline CDR1 reads MNHEY; CDR2 reads SMNVEV (reference sequence). The V segment lost 5 bases and the J segment 11 bases; nucleotides outside the gene matches: 8. The CDR3: CASSTPTGRAFF. The CDR3 DNA follows: TGTGCCAGCAGTACCCCGACAGGGCGGGCTTTCTTT.

This chain uses TRBV2 with TRBJ2-1; D gene ambiguous. Germline lookup yields CDR1 SNHLY and CDR2 FYNNEI. The CDR3 length is 13 residues. The V gene lost 3 bases and the J gene lost 4 bases, with 7 bases spanning the gap. In DNA, the CDR3 is TGTGCCAGCAGTGAGTCACAATACAATGAGCAGTTCTTC. It yields the protein CASSESQYNEQFF.

The chain links TRBV7-8 to TRBJ2-3; TRBD2 matches at 9 bases. This CDR3 is built from 16 residues. V dropped 5 bases and J dropped 2; count of bases not matched to a gene: 8. Per the germline V gene, CDR1 is SGHVS and CDR2 is FQNEAQ. CDR3 amino acids: CASSLLAGFYTDTQYF. The DNA of the CDR3 is TGTGCCAGCAGCCTCCTAGCGGGGTTTTACACAGATACGCAGTATTTT.

The chain has TRBV30 and TRBJ2-1, with 8 bases matching TRBD2. V was clipped by 3 bases and J by 4 bases; unmatched bases: 8. Germline-derived CDR1 and CDR2 are GTSNPN and SVGIG (reference sequence). The length of the CDR3 is 15 residues. CDR3 sequence: CAWRAAGGPYNEQFF. CDR3 DNA: TGTGCCTGGAGGGCCGCGGGGGGCCCTTACAATGAGCAGTTCTTC.

CDR3 amino acids: CASSLSLADYSTDTQYF. The CDR3 DNA reads TGTGCCAGCAGCTTGAGTCTAGCGGACTACTCCACAGATACGCAGTATTTT. This chain uses TRBV9 with TRBJ2-3; 7 positions agree with TRBD2. The CDR3 sequence is 17 residues long. The V gene's germline CDR1 is SGDLS and CDR2 YYNGEE. J lost 2 bases, V lost 4 bases, and 13 bases had no gene match.

This clone was counted a few times. The rearrangement joins TRBV6-6 to TRBJ2-2, with 8 bases that match TRBD1. The V gene end was trimmed by 2 bases and the J gene end by 5 bases; junction bases not matched to a gene: 4. The CDR3 runs 15 residues. Germline CDR1 is MNHNY and CDR2 is SVGAGI (reference sequence). CDR3 coding DNA: TGTGCCAGCAGTTACCGACAGGGGAATACCGGGGAGCTGTTTTTT. Amino acids: CASSYRQGNTGELFF.

V gene TRBV30 combines with J gene TRBJ2-7; 8 positions match TRBD1. The CDR3 extends over 14 amino acids. The V gene end was trimmed by 2 bases and the J gene end by 5 bases; junction bases not matched to a gene: 8. Germline V gene sequence: CDR1 GTSNPN, CDR2 SVGIG (reference sequence). CDR3 in amino acids: CAWSWGRGRDEQYF. The DNA for the CDR3 is TGTGCCTGGAGTTGGGGCAGGGGGCGCGACGAGCAGTACTTC.

On this clone itself: The same CDR3 is also encoded by other DNA sequences in this sample. The chain is built from TRBV20-1 and TRBJ2-3; D uncertain. CDR1 is DFQATT and CDR2 is SNEGSKA in the germline V gene (reference sequence). The CDR3 is 11 residues long. V lost 1 base and J 2 bases, leaving 1 base between the germline ends. CDR3 coding DNA: TGCAGTGCTAGAGTCACAGATACGCAGTATTTT. Translated: CSARVTDTQYF.

V gene TRBV20-1 combines with J gene TRBJ1-2; D is undetermined. The CDR3 consists of 11 residues. Germline lookup yields CDR1 DFQATT and CDR2 SNEGSKA (reference sequence). V was pared by 3 bases and J by 7 bases, with 9 bases between. The CDR3, as DNA: TGCAGTGCTAGCGGGTTCGGTGGCTACACCTTC. Protein sequence: CSASGFGGYTF.

To note about this clone: Distinct nucleotide sequences in the sample also encode this CDR3. The chain links TRBV30 to TRBJ1-2; the D is unclear. Germline V gives CDR1 GTSNPN, CDR2 SVGIG (reference sequence). The CDR3 extends over 12 amino acids. V lost 1 base and J 2 bases, leaving 5 bases between the germline ends. CDR3 in amino acids: CAWSGGNYGYTF. The CDR3 nucleotides read TGTGCCTGGAGTGGCGGCAACTATGGCTACACCTTC.

This chain links TRBV2 with TRBJ2-1, with TRBD2 matching over 8 bases. The trim removed 10 bases at V and 9 bases at J, leaving 11 bases unmatched. This CDR3 has 13 residues. Germline V gene data show CDR1 as SNHLY and CDR2 as FYNNEI. The CDR3 here is CATKTSEGFEQFF. The CDR3 DNA is TGTGCCACCAAGACTAGCGAGGGTTTTGAGCAGTTCTTC.

This clone was seen only once. The CDR3 nucleotides read TGTGCCAGCAGCTTAGCGGGGGTAGCTGGGGCCAACGTCCTGACTTTC. It is translated as CASSLAGVAGANVLTF. The chain is built from TRBV7-2 and TRBJ2-6; TRBD1 or TRBD2 may be the D gene (5 bases each). This CDR3 has 16 amino acids. Per the germline V gene, CDR1 is SGHTA and CDR2 is FQGNSA. V dropped 0 bases and J dropped 2 bases, with 8 bases sitting between them.

This chain uses TRBV6-6 with TRBJ2-3; possibly TRBD1 or TRBD2 for D (5 bases each). Germline CDR1 and CDR2: MNHNY and SVGAGI (reference sequence). V lost 5 bases and J lost 5, with 17 bases in between. CDR3 size: 15 residues. The CDR3 sequence: CASSGTGRLIDTQYF. The CDR3 nucleotides are TGTGCCAGCAGTGGGACGGGGCGGTTAATAGATACGCAGTATTTT.

The chain recombines TRBV11-1 with TRBJ2-5; D gene ambiguous. The V end was cut by 5 bases, the J end by 1 base, with 11 bases between. The length of the CDR3 is 14 residues. Germline V gene lookup returns CDR1 SGHAT and CDR2 FQDESV (reference sequence). The CDR3 sequence is CASSQPAGQETQYF. The DNA for the CDR3 is TGTGCCAGCAGCCAACCCGCAGGCCAAGAGACCCAGTACTTC.

The chain recombines TRBV9 with TRBJ1-6; D uncertain. Germline V lookup: CDR1 SGDLS, CDR2 YYNGEE. V gave up 0 bases and J gave up 7 bases, with 8 bases separating them. The CDR3 has 14 amino acids. CDR3 coding DNA: TGTGCCAGCAGCGTAGGGTCGCAAAATTCACCCCTCCACTTT. Translated: CASSVGSQNSPLHF.